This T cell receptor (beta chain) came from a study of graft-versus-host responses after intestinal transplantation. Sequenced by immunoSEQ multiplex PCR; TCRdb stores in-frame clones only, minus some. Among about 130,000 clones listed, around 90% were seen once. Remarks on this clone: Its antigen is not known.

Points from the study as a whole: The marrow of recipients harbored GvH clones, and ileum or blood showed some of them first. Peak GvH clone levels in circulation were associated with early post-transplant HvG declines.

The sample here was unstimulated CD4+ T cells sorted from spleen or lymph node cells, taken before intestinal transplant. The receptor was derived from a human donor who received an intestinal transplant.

The CDR3 DNA sequence: TGTGCCAGCAGTTACGGGGCCTCGCGGGAAGGATTCCCGCAGTATTTT. Its translation: CASSYGASREGFPQYF. The V call is TRBV6-5, the J call TRBJ2-3, with D maybe TRBD2 (6 bases). Germline CDR1 is MNHEY and CDR2 is SVGAGI. The CDR3 sequence is 16 residues long. V dropped 2 bases and J dropped 10 bases, with 22 bases sitting between them.